Here is one T cell receptor beta chain with its context. These data come from a study of shared clonotypes between healthy human individuals. Only in-frame clones appear in the TCRdb table, and some are missing; sequencing was by immunoSEQ multiplex PCR. The profile shows some 2,400,000 clones, more than 90% of them singletons. The germline V gene has CDR1 MNHNS and CDR2 SASEGT. The CDR3 contains 15 residues. V shed 1 base and J shed 5 bases, with 11 bases lying between them. Sequencing was done on a sample of naive CD4+ T cells sorted from blood. Indicated subset: CD45RA+ positively selected. The sequence was collected from a man younger than 30 in good health. The gene calls are TRBV6-1 and TRBJ2-2, with a possible D match to TRBD2 (6 bases). CDR3 coding DNA: TGTGCCAGCAGTGAAGAGGAGGGGCGTACCGGGGAGCTGTTTTTT. This encodes CASSEEEGRTGELFF.